This record concerns one T cell receptor (beta chain) sequence. This sample stems from a study of shared clonotypes between healthy human individuals. For sorted subsets, 150 to 200 ng DNA per replicate equaled 33,000 or so T cell genomes. Libraries were prepared by immunoSEQ multiplex PCR; TCRdb keeps only in-frame clonotypes and omits some of them. The table includes some 2,100,000 clones, about 92% detected once. Naive CD8 populations comprised CD45RO-negative cells positively selected for CCR7, excluding terminally differentiated effector memory CD45RA+ cells. The sequencing input was naive CD8+ T cells from PBMCs. The receptor comes from a man between 18 and 35 years old in good health. Some clones in this sample may be carry-over from other donors' samples.

CDR3 nucleotides: TGCGCCAGCAGCTTGTCGGTAGCGGGTTCAGATACGCAGTATTTT. It translates to CASSLSVAGSDTQYF. The rearrangement links TRBV5-1 to TRBJ2-3; TRBD2 matches at 7 bases. Germline V gene sequence: CDR1 SGHRS, CDR2 YFSETQ. V lost 1 base to trimming and J lost 4 bases; unmatched junction nucleotides: 6. The CDR3 is made up of 15 amino acids. The variable domain in full, with the rest retrieved from reference TRBV5-1 and TRBJ2-3, is KAGVTQTPRYLIKTRGQQVTLSCSPISGHRSVSWYQQTPGQGLQFLFEYFSETQRNKGNFPGRFSGRQFSNSRSEMNVSTLELGDSALYLCASSLSVAGSDTQYFGPGTRLTVL.